The 24 T cell receptor beta chains reported below all come from one sample, sequenced in a study of Ad26.COV2.S vaccination and SARS-CoV-2 variants. This table comes from immunoSEQ multiplex PCR, and its TCRdb copy is limited to in-frame clones, with some not included. The sample holds over 85,000 clones; around three quarters are singletons and the top ten take around 15%. The input for sequencing was peripheral blood, taken after recovery from COVID-19. These receptors were taken from a human donor who had recovered from COVID-19.

This clone was observed a few times. The rearrangement uses TRBV13 and TRBJ1-1; D remains unclear. This CDR3 is built from 11 residues. V was clipped by 3 bases and J by 1 base, with 0 bases between them. Germline values: CDR1 PRHDT, CDR2 FYEKMQ (reference sequence). The CDR3 spells CASSLNTEAFF. The CDR3 DNA is TGTGCCAGCAGCTTGAACACTGAAGCTTTCTTT.

The rearrangement joins TRBV6-5 to TRBJ1-2, with D perhaps TRBD1 (5 bases). The CDR3 spans 14 residues. Trimming shortened V by 6 bases and J by 4 bases, and 15 bases separated the two germline ends. In germline, CDR1 is MNHEY, CDR2 SVGAGI. The CDR3 DNA is TGTGCCAGCAGCCCATTGCGGGGGAGCTATGGCTACACCTTC. Residues: CASSPLRGSYGYTF.

CDR3 nucleotide sequence: TGTGCCAGTAGTTCCCGGGGGCCCCAGCATTTT. As protein: CASSSRGPQHF. V is TRBV19 and J is TRBJ1-5, with D unclear. The germline gives CDR1 LNHDA, CDR2 SQIVND (reference sequence). The CDR3 is made up of 11 amino acids. Trimming removed 5 bases at V and 9 bases at J, with 8 bases between. The variable domain in full, with the rest retrieved from reference TRBV19 and TRBJ1-5, is DGGITQSPKYLFRKEGQNVTLSCEQNLNHDAMYWYRQDPGQGLRLIYYSQIVNDFQKGDIAEGYSVSREKKESFPLTVTSAQKNPTAFYLCASSSRGPQHFGDGTRLSIL.

V gene TRBV30 combines with J gene TRBJ1-5; D remains unclear. This CDR3 is built from 15 residues. The V and J ends lost 4 bases and 0 bases respectively, with 13 bases between them. Germline values: CDR1 GTSNPN, CDR2 SVGIG (reference sequence). The DNA of the CDR3 is TGTGCCTGGACTCCCGGAGCTTATAGCAATCAGCCCCAGCATTTT. Translation: CAWTPGAYSNQPQHF.

The V gene is TRBV9, the J gene TRBJ2-2; possibly TRBD1 or TRBD2 for D (5 bases each). This CDR3 is built from 16 residues. CDR1 is SGDLS and CDR2 is YYNGEE in the germline V gene. The V gene lost 2 bases and the J gene lost 0 bases, with 11 bases spanning the gap. The CDR3 DNA reads TGTGCCAGCAGCGTTCGGGACGTCGCGAACACCGGGGAGCTGTTTTTT. Its protein is CASSVRDVANTGELFF.

The CDR3 DNA follows: TGTGCCAGCAGTGATAGGGGGCCGTGGGATTCACCCCTCCACTTT. Translating gives CASSDRGPWDSPLHF. This chain connects TRBV28 to TRBJ1-6; 7 bases are a match to TRBD1. Looked up from germline, CDR1 is MDHEN and CDR2 is SYDVKM. The CDR3 sequence is 15 residues long. The V and J ends lost 5 bases and 8 bases, in that order; junction bases with no gene match: 9.

This clone appeared a few times. The CDR3 DNA sequence: TGTGCCAGCAGCCAAGGGAACTCTGGAAACACCATATATTTT. Amino acid sequence: CASSQGNSGNTIYF. The chain couples TRBV3-1 (or the pseudogene TRBV3-2) to TRBJ1-3; no clear D. Germline V gives CDR1 LGHDT, CDR2 YNNKEL (reference sequence). The V end lost 1 base, the J end lost 0 bases, and 4 bases lay between the germline ends. The CDR3 runs to 14 residues.

This sequence joins TRBV30 and TRBJ2-2; D gene unclear. Germline CDR1 reads GTSNPN; CDR2 reads SVGIG (reference sequence). V shed 5 bases and J shed 1 base, with 8 bases lying between them. CDR3 length: 13 amino acids. CDR3 nucleotide sequence: TGTGCCTGGGCGACTGTGAACACCGGGGAGCTGTTTTTT. Its translation: CAWATVNTGELFF.

Only a few counts were recorded for this clone. CDR3 in amino acids: CASSLLDTNSPLHF. Written as DNA, the CDR3 is TGCGCCAGCAGCTTGTTAGACACGAATTCACCCCTCCACTTT. The V gene is TRBV5-1, the J gene TRBJ1-6; D gene ambiguous. Trimming pared 1 base from V and 7 bases from J, leaving 9 bases between. This CDR3 has 14 residues. Germline V lookup: CDR1 SGHRS, CDR2 YFSETQ. The variable domain in full, with the rest retrieved from reference TRBV5-1 and TRBJ1-6, is KAGVTQTPRYLIKTRGQQVTLSCSPISGHRSVSWYQQTPGQGLQFLFEYFSETQRNKGNFPGRFSGRQFSNSRSEMNVSTLELGDSALYLCASSLLDTNSPLHFGNGTRLTVT.

This chain joins TRBV7-2 and TRBJ2-1; D possibly uses TRBD1 or TRBD2 (5 bases each). V lost 5 bases, J lost 0 bases, and 14 bases lay in between. The CDR3 loop spans 16 amino acids. Germline CDR1 and CDR2: SGHTA and FQGNSA. The CDR3 bases are TGTGCCAGCAGCGGGACCGGGGCCACCTCCTACAATGAGCAGTTCTTC. Its protein is CASSGTGATSYNEQFF.

The rearrangement links TRBV5-1 to TRBJ2-6; D is possibly TRBD1 (6 bases). The CDR3 length is 16 residues. Trimming took 4 bases from V and 0 from J, leaving 11 bases between them. The germline CDR1 and CDR2 sequences are SGHRS and YFSETQ. The CDR3 reads CASSASGDSGANVLTF. The CDR3 region has the DNA TGCGCCAGCAGCGCCTCAGGGGACTCTGGGGCCAACGTCCTGACTTTC.

This chain links TRBV12-3 or TRBV12-4 with TRBJ1-2; D is ambiguous. CDR3 length: 13 residues. V was pared by 3 bases and J by 2 bases, with 7 bases between. The CDR3 protein is CASSFAQNYGYTF. The CDR3 bases are TGTGCCAGCAGTTTCGCACAGAACTATGGCTACACCTTC.

The CDR3: CASSYDRVTEAFF. CDR3 DNA sequence: TGTGCCAGCAGTTACGACAGGGTCACTGAAGCTTTCTTT. The V call is TRBV6-2 or TRBV6-3, the J call TRBJ1-1, with 7 bases identical to TRBD1. This CDR3 has 13 residues. J was trimmed by 4 bases and V by 2 bases; bases with no gene match: 1. From germline, CDR1 is MNHEY and CDR2 SVGEGT.

The chain has TRBV11-1 and TRBJ2-1; possibly TRBD2 for D (6 bases). Trimming took 4 bases from V and 5 from J, leaving 18 bases between them. CDR3 length: 16 residues. Germline V CDR1 and CDR2: SGHAT, FQDESV (reference sequence). In nucleotides, the CDR3 is TGTGCCAGCAGCTCCAGACTAGTGGGGAGAGACAATGAGCAGTTCTTC. It codes for CASSSRLVGRDNEQFF.

CDR3 DNA sequence: TGTGCCAGCAGTATAACAGTCTTAGCGACTGAAGCTTTCTTT. It encodes CASSITVLATEAFF. This sequence joins TRBV28 and TRBJ1-1; no firm D call. From germline, CDR1 is MDHEN and CDR2 SYDVKM. CDR3 size: 14 residues. Trimming stripped 5 bases from V and 5 bases from J, with 15 bases between.

The V call is TRBV5-5, the J call TRBJ2-5; D possibly corresponds to TRBD1 (5 bases). The CDR3 length is 15 residues. Trimming took 2 bases from V and 5 from J, leaving 16 bases between them. Germline values: CDR1 SGHKS, CDR2 YYEKEE (reference sequence). CDR3 loop: CASSLLGANGETQYF. CDR3 DNA: TGTGCCAGCAGCTTATTAGGGGCCAATGGGGAGACCCAGTACTTC.

This clone turned up a few times. V is TRBV11-2 and J is TRBJ1-1, with D hard to call. CDR1 is SGHAT, CDR2 FQNNGV, per germline. CDR3 length: 14 residues. V shed 4 bases and J shed 5 bases, with 14 bases lying between them. The CDR3 loop reads CASSSLWGRTEAFF. Here the CDR3 DNA reads TGTGCCAGCAGCTCCCTTTGGGGTAGGACTGAAGCTTTCTTT.

The J gene is TRBJ2-7, the V gene TRBV28, with 7 bases that match TRBD1. The length of the CDR3 is 15 residues. CDR1 and CDR2 from the germline V gene are MDHEN and SYDVKM. V was pared by 3 bases and J by 3 bases, with 8 bases of the junction left unmatched. The CDR3 loop is CASSLDRRAIYEQYF. In DNA, the CDR3 is TGTGCCAGCAGTTTGGACAGGCGAGCAATCTACGAGCAGTACTTC.

V usage is TRBV7-6 and J usage is TRBJ2-1; TRBD2 agrees at 13 bases. The CDR3 totals 16 residues. Germline V gives CDR1 SGHVS, CDR2 FNYEAQ. V shed 5 bases, J shed 4 bases, and the junction held 5 bases outside the gene matches. Here the CDR3 DNA reads TGTGCCAGCAGCCGGACTAGCGGGGGAGGTTACAATGAGCAGTTCTTC. Amino acid sequence: CASSRTSGGGYNEQFF.

In nucleotides, the CDR3 is TGTGCCAGCAGCCAAAACCTCCGGGACACTGAAGCTTTCTTT. Encoded protein: CASSQNLRDTEAFF. The rearrangement uses TRBV3-1 (or the pseudogene TRBV3-2) and TRBJ1-1; D gene uncertain. The CDR3 is 14 residues long. Germline V gene sequence: CDR1 LGHDT, CDR2 YNNKEL (reference sequence). Trimming pared 2 bases from V and 3 bases from J, leaving 10 bases between.

The chain carries TRBV2 and TRBJ2-1, with 11 positions matching TRBD2. Germline V gives CDR1 SNHLY, CDR2 FYNNEI. J lost 11 bases, V lost 1 base, and 7 bases had no gene match. CDR3 size: 15 residues. CDR3 sequence: CASSEGLAGRFKQFF. The CDR3 bases are TGTGCCAGCAGTGAAGGACTAGCGGGGCGGTTTAAGCAGTTCTTC.

This sequence joins TRBV9 and TRBJ2-2; D could derive from TRBD1 or TRBD2 (5 bases each). This CDR3 is 17 amino acids long. The ends were cut back, 0 bases at V and 0 bases at J, with 12 bases in the middle. The germline CDR1 and CDR2 sequences are SGDLS and YYNGEE. CDR3 sequence reads: CASSVAGTSANTGELFF. For the CDR3, the DNA is TGTGCCAGCAGCGTAGCTGGGACCTCCGCGAACACCGGGGAGCTGTTTTTT.

This chain uses TRBV6-5 with TRBJ1-2; TRBD1 aligns across 7 bases. The germline gives CDR1 MNHEY, CDR2 SVGAGI. V lost 2 bases and J lost 4; bases outside the gene matches: 10. The CDR3 length is 16 residues. The CDR3, as DNA: TGTGCCAGCAGTTACACGGACAGGTCCGCCCGCTATGGCTACACCTTC. This codes for CASSYTDRSARYGYTF.

A few counts support this clone. CDR3 DNA sequence: TGTGCCAGCAGGGGCAGGGGATCCGAGCAGTACTTC. As protein: CASRGRGSEQYF. This sequence joins TRBV7-3 and TRBJ2-7; D possibly corresponds to TRBD1 (6 bases). CDR1 is SGHTA and CDR2 is FQGTGA in the germline V gene. V gave up 6 bases and J gave up 6 bases, with 12 bases separating them. CDR3 length equals 12 residues.